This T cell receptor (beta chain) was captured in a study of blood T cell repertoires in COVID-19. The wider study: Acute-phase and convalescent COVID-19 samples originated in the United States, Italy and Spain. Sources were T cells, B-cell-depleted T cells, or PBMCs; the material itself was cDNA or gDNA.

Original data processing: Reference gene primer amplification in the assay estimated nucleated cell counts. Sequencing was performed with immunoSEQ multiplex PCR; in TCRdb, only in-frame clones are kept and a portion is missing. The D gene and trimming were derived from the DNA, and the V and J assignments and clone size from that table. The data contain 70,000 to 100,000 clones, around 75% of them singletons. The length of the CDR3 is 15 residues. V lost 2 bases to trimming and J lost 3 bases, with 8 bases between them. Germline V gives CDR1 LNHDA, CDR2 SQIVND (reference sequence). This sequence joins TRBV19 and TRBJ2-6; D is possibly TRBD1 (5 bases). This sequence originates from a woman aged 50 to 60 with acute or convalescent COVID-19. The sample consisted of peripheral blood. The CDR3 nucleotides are TGTGCCAGTAGTATACAGGGCTATGGGGCCAACGTCCTGACTTTC. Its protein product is CASSIQGYGANVLTF.